The rows below give T cell receptor beta chains drawn from one sample of a study of blood T cell repertoires in COVID-19. Sequenced by immunoSEQ multiplex PCR; TCRdb stores in-frame clones only, minus some. The sample holds about 230,000 clones, around 81% seen once. Input material: peripheral blood. The receptors here all came from a woman of 80 years or more with COVID-19, enrolled during active disease. Both conserved end residues are part of each CDR3. Fields, in order: clone size, D gene, V gene, J gene, CDR3 DNA, CDR3 protein. The D gene is left open where the match is weak. A row's size may be missing; if present it is once, few, many or a size class.

>-|-|TRBV28|TRBJ2-7
TGTGCCAGCACCACCAATCAGGGTGCAGCCTACGAGCAGTACTTC
CASTTNQGAAYEQYF
>once|TRBD1|TRBV3-1/TRBV3-2|TRBJ1-2
TGTGCCAGCAGCCAAGAGGGGACAGGACGAGGCTACACCTTC
CASSQEGTGRGYTF
>-|TRBD2|TRBV5-1|TRBJ2-1
TGCGCCAGCAGCCATAGCGGGGGGGAATACAATGAGCAGTTCTTC
CASSHSGGEYNEQFF
>-|TRBD2|TRBV4-1|TRBJ2-5
TGCGCCAGCAGCCATGAACCGGGACTAGCGGGGCCCGAGACCCAGTACTTC
CASSHEPGLAGPETQYF
>-|-|TRBV5-1|TRBJ1-5
TGCGCCAGCAGCTCAGGGGATGGGAGCAATCAGCCCCAGCATTTT
CASSSGDGSNQPQHF
>-|TRBD1|TRBV3-1/TRBV3-2|TRBJ1-2
TGTGCCAGCAGCCAAGGACAGGGGCACGGCTACACCTTC
CASSQGQGHGYTF
>-|TRBD2|TRBV2|TRBJ2-1
TGTGCCAGCAGTGAAGAACGACTAGCCTCCTCCTCCTACAATGAGCAGTTCTTC
CASSEERLASSSYNEQFF
>-|-|TRBV28|TRBJ1-2
TGTGCCAGCCACGAGCAAGGAATTCCCTCCGGGGGGGGCTACACCTTC
CASHEQGIPSGGGYTF
>-|-|TRBV9|TRBJ2-2
TGTGCCAGCAGCGTTACTGTCACCGGGGAGCTGTTTTTT
CASSVTVTGELFF
>-|-|TRBV10-3|TRBJ1-1
TGTGCCATAAGACAGGACCATCCTGAAGCTTTCTTT
CAIRQDHPEAFF
>-|TRBD2|TRBV27|TRBJ2-1
TGTGCCAGCAGTTTCGGTAGCGGGATAGGCTACAATGAGCAGTTCTTC
CASSFGSGIGYNEQFF
>-|TRBD1|TRBV29-1|TRBJ2-5
TGCAGCGTTGAAGAGTGGACAGGGGGAGAGACCCAGTACTTC
CSVEEWTGGETQYF
>-|TRBD1|TRBV10-3|TRBJ2-7
TGTGCCATCAGCCCGATTGACAGGGCAGACTACGAGCAGTACTTC
CAISPIDRADYEQYF
>-|-|TRBV6-2/TRBV6-3|TRBJ2-3
TGTGCCAGCAGTTACCCAGGAGGAGGTTTTAGCACAGATACGCAGTATTTT
CASSYPGGGFSTDTQYF
>-|-|TRBV4-1|TRBJ2-7
TGCGCCAGCAGCCAAGACTTGGGCGGGGGCCCCTACGAGCAGTACTTC
CASSQDLGGGPYEQYF
>-|-|TRBV11-1|TRBJ2-2
TGTGCCAGCCAGAAAGCGGAGGTTTCCGCCGGGGAGCTGTTTTTT
CASQKAEVSAGELFF
>once|-|TRBV6-5|TRBJ1-1
TGTGCCAGCAGTTCCGGGACACCACCAGAAGCTTTCTTT
CASSSGTPPEAFF
>-|-|TRBV6-5|TRBJ2-7
TGTGCCAGCCAGGACAGCAACACCTACGAGCAGTACTTC
CASQDSNTYEQYF
>-|-|TRBV7-9|TRBJ1-4
TGTGCCAGCAGCCCGACTGTTGGCCCCAGTAAACTGTTTTTT
CASSPTVGPSKLFF
>-|-|TRBV6-2/TRBV6-3|TRBJ2-1
TGTGCCAGCAGTTACGGCTCAGGCAGAGGGAATGAGCAGTTCTTC
CASSYGSGRGNEQFF
>-|-|TRBV11-3|TRBJ2-5
TGTGCCAGCAGCCGGAGGGGACAAGAGACCCAGTACTTC
CASSRRGQETQYF
>few|-|TRBV4-1|TRBJ2-2
TGCGCCAGCAGCCCGCAGTCCGGGGAGCTGTTTTTT
CASSPQSGELFF
>-|TRBD1|TRBV5-1|TRBJ2-2
TGCGCCAGCAGCCCCCAGGGGGCGGACACCGGGGAGCTGTTTTTT
CASSPQGADTGELFF
>-|-|TRBV15|TRBJ2-7
TGTGCCACCAGCAGGGAACAGTTGTACGAGCAGTACTTC
CATSREQLYEQYF
>-|-|TRBV5-1|TRBJ1-1
TGCGCCAGCAGGGGGGACTACACTGAAGCTTTCTTT
CASRGDYTEAFF
>-|TRBD2|TRBV11-3|TRBJ2-1
TGTGCCAGCAGCTTAGGGACTAGCGGAAACAATGAGCAGTTCTTC
CASSLGTSGNNEQFF
>-|-|TRBV14|TRBJ1-1
TGTGCCAGCAAACTACACTCTGGGGGCGGCACTGAAGCTTTCTTT
CASKLHSGGGTEAFF
>-|TRBD1|TRBV7-9|TRBJ1-1
TGTGCCAGCAGCTTAGATTTTTCAGGGGGCGGTGAAGCTTTCTTT
CASSLDFSGGGEAFF
>once|TRBD1|TRBV2|TRBJ1-6
TGTGCCAGCAGTGCATTGGGGGGACAGAGAACCTCACCCCTCCACTTT
CASSALGGQRTSPLHF
>-|-|TRBV7-2|TRBJ2-1
TGTGCCAGCAGCTTAGAGGGGCCTAGGACCAATAGTCCGCAGTTCTTC
CASSLEGPRTNSPQFF
>-|TRBD2|TRBV5-1|TRBJ2-6
TGCGCCAGCAGCCGGGAGGGACTAGCGGGACCACTATCTGGGGCCAACGTCCTGACTTTC
CASSREGLAGPLSGANVLTF
>-|-|TRBV29-1|TRBJ2-7
TGCAGCGTTGCGGAGTTACTTCGGGGCGAGCAGTACTTC
CSVAELLRGEQYF
>-|TRBD2|TRBV4-1|TRBJ2-3
TGCGCCAGCAGCCAGGGGACTAGCGGGAGAACAGATACGCAGTATTTT
CASSQGTSGRTDTQYF
>-|TRBD2|TRBV4-1|TRBJ2-1
TGCGCCAGCAGCCTCTCAAAGATTCCATCCGGGACTAGCGGGGGCCTATACAATGAGCAGTTCTTC
CASSLSKIPSGTSGGLYNEQFF
>-|TRBD1|TRBV7-2|TRBJ1-2
TGTGCCAGCAGCTTAGCTAAGGGGGCACAGCGGCGGGGCTACACCTTC
CASSLAKGAQRRGYTF
>-|TRBD1|TRBV5-1|TRBJ2-7
TGCGCCAGCAGCCAGGGACGACAGGGGCAATACGAGCAGTACTTC
CASSQGRQGQYEQYF
>many|TRBD2|TRBV19|TRBJ2-7
TGTGCCAGTAGTTGGACTAGTAAGGACGAGCAGTACTTC
CASSWTSKDEQYF
>-|-|TRBV5-1|TRBJ1-3
TGCGCCAGCAGCTTGCAGACCCCTGACAGTGGAAACACCATATATTTT
CASSLQTPDSGNTIYF
>-|TRBD1|TRBV6-5|TRBJ2-7
TGTGCCAGCAGTTATGGGACAGGGGTCAACGAGCAGTACTTC
CASSYGTGVNEQYF
>-|TRBD1|TRBV18|TRBJ1-2
TGTGCCAGCTCACAGTCGAGGGGGCAGGACTATGGCTACACCTTC
CASSQSRGQDYGYTF
>-|-|TRBV19|TRBJ1-4
TGTGCCAGTAGTACCGGTTACACTAATGAAAAACTGTTTTTT
CASSTGYTNEKLFF
>-|TRBD1|TRBV28|TRBJ1-2
TGTGCCAGCAGCGCGAGACAGGGGGCTCGTGATGGCTACACCTTC
CASSARQGARDGYTF
>-|-|TRBV5-6|TRBJ1-1
TGTGCCAGCAGCTTCAGGCGTTATATGAACACTGAAGCTTTCTTT
CASSFRRYMNTEAFF